The TCR beta chain described here comes from a study of cytomegalovirus exposure and HLA in healthy donors. The data were produced by immunoSEQ multiplex PCR, yet TCRdb's version contains in-frame clones alone and is incomplete. The sample consists of approximately 210,000 clones, about 91% of them appearing once. Study results and caveats: The study labeled 170 or so TCR beta chains cytomegalovirus-associated.

V shed 5 bases, J shed 1 base, and the junction held 7 bases outside the gene matches. Germline V gene data show CDR1 as SEHNR and CDR2 as FQNEAQ (reference sequence). This CDR3 region has 15 residues. About this clone itself: Its specificity is unknown.

This receptor was taken from a woman aged 18 to 35 in good health and CMV-seronegative. Sequencing used PBMCs. The gene calls are TRBV7-9 and TRBJ1-2; 7 positions agree with TRBD1. The CDR3 sequence is CASSTVAGGNYGYTF. Here the CDR3 DNA reads TGTGCCAGCAGCACAGTAGCAGGGGGTAACTATGGCTACACCTTC.